The clone carrying this TCR beta chain turned up a few times. Antigen unknown. CDR3 length: 16 residues. The germline V gene has CDR1 SGHAT and CDR2 FQNNGV. V was trimmed by 4 bases and J by 0 bases, leaving 13 bases between them. These data originate in a study of T cell repertoires in cytomegalovirus infection. Across the study: Recently described HLA-C-restricted plus well-studied HLA-B-restricted CMV epitopes were used. Public TCR beta signature analysis indicated the presence of both CMV infection and matching HLA type.

Using its own MiXCR run on the reads, TCRdb lists one record per CDR3 protein. The sample comprises about 280,000 distinct CDR3 sequences, about 20% of which are singletons, and about 21% rests with the top ten. The origin of this receptor is a human donor in good health (CMV status not recorded). Some clones in this sample may be carry-over from other donors' samples. The sequenced sample was cultured PBMCs, obtained from culture after CMV antigen stimulation. The chain uses TRBV11-2 and TRBJ2-4; D is undetermined. CDR3 sequence: CASSSHQSLAKNIQYF. CDR3 nucleotide sequence: TGTGCCAGCAGCTCACACCAAAGTTTAGCCAAAAACATTCAGTACTTC.